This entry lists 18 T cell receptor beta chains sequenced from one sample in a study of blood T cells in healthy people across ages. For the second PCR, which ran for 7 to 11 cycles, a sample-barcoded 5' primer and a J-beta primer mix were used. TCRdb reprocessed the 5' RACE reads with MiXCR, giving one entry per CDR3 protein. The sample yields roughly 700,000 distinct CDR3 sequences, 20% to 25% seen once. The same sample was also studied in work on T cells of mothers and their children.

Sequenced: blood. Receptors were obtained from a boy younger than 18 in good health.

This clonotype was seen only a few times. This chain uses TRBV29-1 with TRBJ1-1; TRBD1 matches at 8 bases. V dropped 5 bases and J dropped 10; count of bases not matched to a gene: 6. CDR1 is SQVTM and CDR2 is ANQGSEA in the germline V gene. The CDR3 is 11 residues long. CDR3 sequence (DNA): TGCAGCGTTCAGGGGGCGGCTGGAGCTTTCTTT. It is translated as CSVQGAAGAFF.

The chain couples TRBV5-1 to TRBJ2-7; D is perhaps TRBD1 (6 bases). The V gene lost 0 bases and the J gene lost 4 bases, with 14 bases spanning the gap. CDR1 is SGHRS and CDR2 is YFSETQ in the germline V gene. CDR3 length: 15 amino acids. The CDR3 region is CASSLDRDTGYEQYF. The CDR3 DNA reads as TGCGCCAGCAGCTTGGACAGGGACACGGGGTACGAGCAGTACTTC.

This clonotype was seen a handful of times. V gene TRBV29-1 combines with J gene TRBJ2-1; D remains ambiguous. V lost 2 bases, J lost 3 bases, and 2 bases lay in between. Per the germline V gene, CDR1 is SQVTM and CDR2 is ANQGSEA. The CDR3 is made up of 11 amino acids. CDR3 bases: TGCAGCGTTGAAATCTACAATGAGCAGTTCTTC. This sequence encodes CSVEIYNEQFF.

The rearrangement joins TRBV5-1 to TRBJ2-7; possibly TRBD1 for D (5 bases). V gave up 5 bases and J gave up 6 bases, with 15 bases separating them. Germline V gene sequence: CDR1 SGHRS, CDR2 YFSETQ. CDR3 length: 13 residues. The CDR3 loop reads CASSPQGMGEQYF. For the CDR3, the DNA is TGCGCCAGCAGTCCGCAGGGAATGGGCGAGCAGTACTTC.

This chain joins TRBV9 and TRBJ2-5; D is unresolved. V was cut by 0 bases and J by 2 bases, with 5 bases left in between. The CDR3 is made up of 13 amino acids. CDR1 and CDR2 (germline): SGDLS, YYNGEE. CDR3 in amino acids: CASSVEGQETQYF. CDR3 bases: TGTGCCAGCAGCGTAGAAGGACAAGAGACCCAGTACTTC.

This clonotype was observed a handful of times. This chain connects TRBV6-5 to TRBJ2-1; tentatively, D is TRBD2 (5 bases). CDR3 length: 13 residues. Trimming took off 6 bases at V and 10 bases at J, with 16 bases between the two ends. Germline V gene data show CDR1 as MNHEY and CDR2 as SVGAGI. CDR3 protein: CASRANPGEEQFF. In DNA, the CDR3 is TGTGCCAGCAGGGCCAACCCCGGGGAAGAGCAGTTCTTC.

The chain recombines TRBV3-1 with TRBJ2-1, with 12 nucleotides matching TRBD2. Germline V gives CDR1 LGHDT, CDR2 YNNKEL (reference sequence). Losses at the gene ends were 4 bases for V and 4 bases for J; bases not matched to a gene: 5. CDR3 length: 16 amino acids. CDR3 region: CASSPQTSGGYNEQFF. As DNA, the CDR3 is TGTGCCAGCAGCCCCCAAACTAGCGGGGGGTACAATGAGCAGTTCTTC.

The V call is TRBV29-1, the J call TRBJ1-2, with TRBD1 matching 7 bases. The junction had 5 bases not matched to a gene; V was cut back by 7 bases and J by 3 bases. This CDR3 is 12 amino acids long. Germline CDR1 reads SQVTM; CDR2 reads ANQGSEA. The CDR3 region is CSAIGQDYGYTF. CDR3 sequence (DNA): TGCAGCGCCATAGGACAGGACTATGGCTACACCTTC.

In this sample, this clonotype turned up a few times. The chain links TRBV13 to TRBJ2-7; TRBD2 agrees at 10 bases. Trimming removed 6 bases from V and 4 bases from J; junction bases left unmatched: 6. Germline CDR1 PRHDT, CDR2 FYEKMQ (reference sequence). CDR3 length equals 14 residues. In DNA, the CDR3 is TGTGCCAGCAGTCCCTCTAGCGGGAGATACGAGCAGTACTTC. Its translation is CASSPSSGRYEQYF.

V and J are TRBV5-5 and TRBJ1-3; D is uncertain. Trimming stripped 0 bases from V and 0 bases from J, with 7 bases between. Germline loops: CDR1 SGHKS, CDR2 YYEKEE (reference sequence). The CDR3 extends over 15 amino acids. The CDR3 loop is CASSLAWDSGNTIYF. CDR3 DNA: TGTGCCAGCAGCTTGGCGTGGGACTCTGGAAACACCATATATTTT.

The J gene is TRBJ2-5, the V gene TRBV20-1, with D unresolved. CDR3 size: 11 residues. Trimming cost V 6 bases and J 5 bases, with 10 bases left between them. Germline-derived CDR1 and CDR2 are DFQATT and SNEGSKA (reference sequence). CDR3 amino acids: CSATREETQYF. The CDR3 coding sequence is TGCAGTGCAACCAGAGAGGAGACCCAGTACTTC.

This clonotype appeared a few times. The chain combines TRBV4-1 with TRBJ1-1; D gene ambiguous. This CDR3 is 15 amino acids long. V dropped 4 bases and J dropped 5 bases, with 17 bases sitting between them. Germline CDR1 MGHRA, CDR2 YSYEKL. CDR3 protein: CASSPSGRYETEAFF. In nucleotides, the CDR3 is TGCGCCAGCAGCCCCTCGGGCAGGTACGAGACTGAAGCTTTCTTT.

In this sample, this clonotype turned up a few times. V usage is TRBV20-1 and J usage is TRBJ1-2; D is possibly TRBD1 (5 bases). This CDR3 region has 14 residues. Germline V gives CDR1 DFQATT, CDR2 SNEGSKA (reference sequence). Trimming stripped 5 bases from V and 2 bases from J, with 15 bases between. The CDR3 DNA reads TGCAGTGCTTTCTCAGGGTTATTAAACTATGGCTACACCTTC. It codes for CSAFSGLLNYGYTF.

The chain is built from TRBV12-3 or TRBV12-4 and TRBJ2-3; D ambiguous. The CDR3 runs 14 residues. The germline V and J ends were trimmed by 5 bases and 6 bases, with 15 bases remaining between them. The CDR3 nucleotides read TGTGCCAGCAGTCCCGGGCTTAGAATGGATACGCAGTATTTT. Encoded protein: CASSPGLRMDTQYF.

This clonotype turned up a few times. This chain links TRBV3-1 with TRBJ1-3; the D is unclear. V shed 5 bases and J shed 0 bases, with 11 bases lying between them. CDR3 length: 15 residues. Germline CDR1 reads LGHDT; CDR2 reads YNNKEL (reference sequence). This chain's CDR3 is CASSWTGSSGNTIYF. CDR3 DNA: TGTGCCAGCAGCTGGACGGGCAGCTCTGGAAACACCATATATTTT.

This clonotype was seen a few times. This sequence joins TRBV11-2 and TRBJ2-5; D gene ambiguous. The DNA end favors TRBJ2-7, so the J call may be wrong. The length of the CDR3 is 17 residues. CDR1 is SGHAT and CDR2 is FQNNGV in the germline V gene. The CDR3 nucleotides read TGTGCCAGCAGCCCCCGCGAAAAGACCGATAAGGCCTACGAGCAGTACTTC. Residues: CASSPREKTDKAYEQYF.

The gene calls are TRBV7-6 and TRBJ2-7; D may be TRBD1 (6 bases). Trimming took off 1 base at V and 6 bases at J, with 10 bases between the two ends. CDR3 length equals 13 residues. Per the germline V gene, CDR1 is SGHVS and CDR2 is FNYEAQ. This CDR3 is CASSLEQGAEQYF. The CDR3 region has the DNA TGTGCCAGCAGCTTAGAACAGGGAGCCGAGCAGTACTTC.

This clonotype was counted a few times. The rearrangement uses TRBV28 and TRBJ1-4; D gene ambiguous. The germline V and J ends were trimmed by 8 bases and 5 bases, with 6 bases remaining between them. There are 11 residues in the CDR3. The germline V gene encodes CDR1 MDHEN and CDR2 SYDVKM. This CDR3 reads CASQLNEKLFF. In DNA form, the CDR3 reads TGTGCCAGCCAATTGAATGAAAAACTGTTTTTT.